The sequence of this T cell receptor (beta chain) was determined in a study of T cell responses to AZD1222 COVID-19 vaccine. Only in-frame clones appear in the TCRdb table, and some are missing; sequencing was by immunoSEQ multiplex PCR. Of 93,000 or so clones in the sample, 80% to 95% were seen once. The source is an adult in good health. Sequences were derived from peripheral blood, sampled on day 0 of AZD1222 vaccination.

As DNA, the CDR3 is TGTGCCAGCAGCTTTATTGCCCCAGAAGCTTTCTTT. This sequence encodes CASSFIAPEAFF. The chain uses TRBV7-9 and TRBJ1-1; D gene uncertain. The CDR3 extends over 12 amino acids. Germline loops: CDR1 SEHNR, CDR2 FQNEAQ (reference sequence). Deletions cut 3 bases from V and 8 bases from J, with 10 bases between. The full variable domain, its missing parts supplied by reference TRBV7-9 and TRBJ1-1, is DTGVSQNPRHKITKRGQNVTFRCDPISEHNRLYWYRQTLGQGPEFLTYFQNEAQLEKSRLLSDRFSAERPKGSFSTLEIQRTEQGDSAMYLCASSFIAPEAFFGQGTRLTVV.